This entry concerns a single T cell receptor (beta chain). The sample belongs to a study of radiation and T cells in renal cell carcinoma. Overall study context: Nephrectomy followed 15 Gy stereotactic body radiation by 4 weeks.

Using immunoSEQ multiplex PCR, the repertoire was profiled, and TCRdb retains in-frame clones only, with some absent. The profile shows some 75,000 clones, 82% of them singletons. Time point indicated: blood 2 weeks post-SBRT. Treatment given: 15 Gy SBRT to primary tumor, nephrectomy 4 weeks later. Serial blood draws occurred at baseline and 2 and 4 weeks post-SBRT. Clear cell pathology was present in this patient's renal cell carcinoma. The source of this sequence is a man aged 55-75 years with renal cell carcinoma. This material consisted of blood, taken from a patient whose treatment included radiotherapy and nephrectomy.

This CDR3 is CASSRTRREQFF. DNA for the CDR3: TGTGCCAGCAGCCGGACTAGGAGAGAGCAGTTCTTC. V is TRBV7-2 and J is TRBJ2-1, with 7 positions matching TRBD2. Germline assignment: CDR1 SGHTA and CDR2 FQGNSA. The CDR3 has 12 amino acids. The J segment lost 10 bases and the V segment lost 5 bases, leaving 5 bases of the junction unmatched.